This T cell receptor beta chain was captured in a study of cytomegalovirus exposure and HLA in healthy donors. Primers included in the PCR were 60 Vbeta and 13 Jbeta primers. Sequencing was performed with immunoSEQ multiplex PCR; in TCRdb, only in-frame clones are kept and a portion is missing. Altogether some 87,000 clones are present, roughly 70% being singletons, with the ten largest covering more than 13%. As concerns this clone: Its target is not known.

Study outcomes and limitations: Later analysis showed most CMV-associated TCR beta chains appearing HLA-restricted. Trimming of TCR beta V- and J-genes showed a link, identified in a later analysis, to a missense DCLRE1C variant.

This receptor was obtained from a woman aged 45-60 years in good health and CMV-seropositive. Input material: PBMCs.

The CDR3 region is CASSFLSGSGTDTQYF. Written as DNA, the CDR3 is TGTGCCAGCAGCTTTTTATCCGGGAGTGGCACAGATACGCAGTATTTT. The chain has TRBV11-2 and TRBJ2-3; D is perhaps TRBD2 (6 bases). CDR3 size: 16 residues. V was cut by 3 bases and J by 1 base, with 14 bases left in between. The germline gives CDR1 SGHAT, CDR2 FQNNGV.